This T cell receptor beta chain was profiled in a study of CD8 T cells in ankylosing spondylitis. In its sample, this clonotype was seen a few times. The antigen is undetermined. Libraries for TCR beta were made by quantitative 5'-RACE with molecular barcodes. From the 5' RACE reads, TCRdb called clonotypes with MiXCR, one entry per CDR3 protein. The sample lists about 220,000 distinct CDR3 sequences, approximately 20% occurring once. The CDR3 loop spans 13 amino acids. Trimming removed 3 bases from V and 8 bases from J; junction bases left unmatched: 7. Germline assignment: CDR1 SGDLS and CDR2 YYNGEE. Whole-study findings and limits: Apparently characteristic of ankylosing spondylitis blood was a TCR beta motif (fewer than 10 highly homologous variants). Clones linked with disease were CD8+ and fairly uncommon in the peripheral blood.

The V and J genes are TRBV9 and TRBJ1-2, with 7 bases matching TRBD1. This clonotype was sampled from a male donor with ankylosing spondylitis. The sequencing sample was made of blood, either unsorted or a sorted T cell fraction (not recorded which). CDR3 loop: CASSGTGWKGYTF. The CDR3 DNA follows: TGTGCCAGCAGCGGGACAGGTTGGAAGGGCTACACCTTC. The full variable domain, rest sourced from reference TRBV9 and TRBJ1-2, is DSGVTQTPKHLITATGQRVTLRCSPRSGDLSVYWYQQSLDQGLQFLIQYYNGEERAKGNILERFSAQQFPDLHSELNLSSLELGDSALYFCASSGTGWKGYTFGSGTRLTVV.